A single sample gave rise to the 30 T cell receptor beta chains below, sequenced in a study of shared clonotypes between healthy human individuals. Naive CD8 isolation took CD45RO-negative cells positively selected for CCR7 and excluded terminally differentiated effector memory CD45RA+ cells. The data were produced by immunoSEQ multiplex PCR, yet TCRdb's version contains in-frame clones alone and is incomplete. The table records over 800,000 clones, about 91% of them present only once. Sequencing was done on a sample of naive CD8+ T cells sorted from blood. The origin of the receptors is a young man in good health.

The chain employs TRBV30 and TRBJ2-1; no firm D call. The CDR3 runs 13 residues. Germline CDR1 is GTSNPN and CDR2 is SVGIG (reference sequence). Trimming pared 1 base from V and 11 bases from J, leaving 15 bases between. The CDR3 region has the DNA TGTGCCTGGAGTGATGTGGGGTTAGGGCAGCAGTTCTTC. Its translation: CAWSDVGLGQQFF.

On this clone: An end of the junction differs from the germline gene, which may be a read error. The CDR3 sequence: CASSPGLAGSYNEQFF. DNA for the CDR3: TGTGCTAGCAGCCCGGGACTAGCGGGCTCCTACAATGAGCAGTTCTTC. V usage is TRBV7-7 and J usage is TRBJ2-1, with 12 positions matching TRBD2. The CDR3 length is 16 residues. The germline CDR1 and CDR2 sequences are SSHAT and FNYEAQ (reference sequence).

This clone was picked up many times. The sample carries other DNA sequences with the same CDR3. The chain uses TRBV6-4 and TRBJ2-1, with D perhaps matching TRBD2 (7 bases). Germline V gene data show CDR1 as MRHNA and CDR2 as SNTAGT. Trimming shortened V by 0 bases and J by 6 bases, and 9 bases separated the two germline ends. This CDR3 has 14 residues. The CDR3 sequence: CASSDSGGGNEQFF. CDR3 sequence (DNA): TGTGCCAGCAGTGACTCGGGAGGGGGCAATGAGCAGTTCTTC.

The CDR3 DNA is TGTGCCAGCTTCCAAGGGACTAGCGGGACCCACGAGCAGTACTTC. Its protein is CASFQGTSGTHEQYF. This sequence joins TRBV5-4 and TRBJ2-7, with 13 bases that match TRBD2. V dropped 7 bases and J dropped 5; count of bases not matched to a gene: 9. Germline CDR1 is SGHNT and CDR2 is YYREEE (reference sequence). The CDR3 runs 15 residues.

CDR3 protein: CASSVLAAPYEQYF. In DNA, the CDR3 is TGTGCCAGCAGTGTGCTAGCGGCGCCCTACGAGCAGTACTTC. This chain links TRBV2 with TRBJ2-7, with 7 bases aligning to TRBD2. Per the germline V gene, CDR1 is SNHLY and CDR2 is FYNNEI. The V gene end was trimmed by 4 bases and the J gene end by 2 bases; junction bases not matched to a gene: 5. The CDR3 totals 14 residues. The full variable domain, rest sourced from reference TRBV2 and TRBJ2-7, is EPEVTQTPSHQVTQMGQEVILRCVPISNHLYFYWYRQILGQKVEFLVSFYNNEISEKSEIFDDQFSVERPDGSNFTLKIRSTKLEDSAMYFCASSVLAAPYEQYFGPGTRLTVT.

This clone was seen ten or more times. The CDR3 here is CASSQGAGGLSNEQFF. The CDR3 region has the DNA TGCGCCAGCAGCCAAGGAGCGGGGGGGCTTAGCAATGAGCAGTTCTTC. The genes are TRBV4-3 and TRBJ2-1, with 10 positions matching TRBD2. The CDR3 is 16 amino acids. Germline CDR1 LGHNA, CDR2 YSLEER. The ends lost 1 base at V and 6 bases at J; junction bases unmatched: 6.

This chain connects TRBV29-1 to TRBJ1-4, with D possibly matching TRBD1 (5 bases). The germline CDR1 and CDR2 sequences are SQVTM and ANQGSEA. Trimming stripped 3 bases from V and 3 bases from J, with 11 bases between. This CDR3 is built from 14 residues. The CDR3 DNA reads as TGCAGCGTTGAGGTCCGGGGGTCTAATGAAAAACTGTTTTTT. Protein product: CSVEVRGSNEKLFF.

This chain connects TRBV4-1 to TRBJ1-2, with TRBD1 matching 9 bases. Per the germline V gene, CDR1 is MGHRA and CDR2 is YSYEKL. The CDR3 is 16 residues long. Trimming cost V 0 bases and J 8 bases; bases outside gene matches: 10. The CDR3 DNA reads TGCGCCAGCAGCCAAGATGGGACACAGGGGGCGCGGGGCTACACCTTC. It encodes CASSQDGTQGARGYTF.

The chain is built from TRBV7-9 and TRBJ2-7; D gene ambiguous. Germline V lookup: CDR1 SEHNR, CDR2 FQNEAQ (reference sequence). This CDR3 is built from 11 residues. Trimming cost V 4 bases and J 4 bases, with 5 bases left between them. CDR3 protein: CASSSKYEQYF. CDR3 nucleotide sequence: TGTGCCAGCAGCTCAAAATACGAGCAGTACTTC.

The V gene is TRBV13, the J gene TRBJ2-7; D is undetermined. Germline CDR1 PRHDT, CDR2 FYEKMQ (reference sequence). This CDR3 spans 13 amino acids. V was trimmed by 4 bases and J by 7 bases, leaving 14 bases between them. The CDR3 sequence is CASSSGPFQEQYF. The CDR3 bases are TGTGCCAGCAGCTCCGGCCCTTTCCAGGAGCAGTACTTC.

Regarding this clone: This specimen includes other DNA sequences encoding the same CDR3. CDR3 sequence reads: CASRSGLSSYNEQFF. The CDR3 DNA follows: TGTGCCAGCAGGTCGGGTCTAAGCTCCTACAATGAGCAGTTCTTC. The chain uses TRBV27 and TRBJ2-1; D remains ambiguous. This CDR3 comprises 15 residues. V lost 6 bases and J 0 bases, leaving 12 bases between the germline ends. Germline V gene lookup returns CDR1 MNHEY and CDR2 SMNVEV (reference sequence).

The chain couples TRBV6-1 to TRBJ1-2, with 7 positions matching TRBD1. V shed 1 base and J 4 bases; nucleotides not matched to a gene: 6. From germline, CDR1 is MNHNS and CDR2 SASEGT. This CDR3 has 15 residues. CDR3 nucleotide sequence: TGTGCCAGCAGTGAAGGGGGGGACAGCCTCTATGGCTACACCTTC. Protein sequence: CASSEGGDSLYGYTF.

The chain is built from TRBV28 and TRBJ2-3; D is tentatively TRBD1 or TRBD2 (6 bases each). V dropped 6 bases and J dropped 5 bases, with 18 bases sitting between them. The CDR3 loop spans 15 amino acids. From germline, CDR1 is MDHEN and CDR2 SYDVKM. For the CDR3, the DNA is TGTGCCAGCAGCCAAGGGGGGACAAACGAAGATACGCAGTATTTT. Its translation: CASSQGGTNEDTQYF.

V usage is TRBV29-1 and J usage is TRBJ2-1, with D possibly TRBD1 on 6 matching bases. The CDR3 has 12 amino acids. Germline CDR1 reads SQVTM; CDR2 reads ANQGSEA. Here the CDR3 reads CRCRDKDNEQFF. Written as DNA, the CDR3 is TGCAGGTGCCGGGACAAGGACAATGAGCAGTTCTTC.

A few counts support this clone. The rearrangement uses TRBV27 and TRBJ2-7; D unclear. CDR3 size: 14 residues. V shed 5 bases and J shed 0 bases, with 11 bases lying between them. Germline V CDR1 and CDR2: MNHEY, SMNVEV (reference sequence). This CDR3 reads CASSPYGSSYEQYF. For the CDR3, the DNA is TGTGCCAGCAGTCCCTACGGTAGCTCCTACGAGCAGTACTTC.

The rearrangement uses TRBV10-3 and TRBJ2-7; D not certain. Germline V lookup: CDR1 ENHRY, CDR2 SYGVKD. Trimming took off 2 bases at V and 4 bases at J, with 6 bases between the two ends. The CDR3 is 12 residues long. This chain's CDR3 is CAISEENYEQYF. CDR3 coding DNA: TGTGCCATCAGTGAGGAGAATTACGAGCAGTACTTC.

The J gene is TRBJ2-5, the V gene TRBV7-2, with TRBD2 as a possible D gene (5 bases). This CDR3 has 14 amino acids. Trimming cost V 8 bases and J 1 base, with 14 bases left between them. The germline V gene encodes CDR1 SGHTA and CDR2 FQGNSA. The CDR3 coding sequence is TGTGCCAGCGGTGGCGGGTCCGCCCAAGAGACCCAGTACTTC. The encoded protein is CASGGGSAQETQYF.

The V gene is TRBV5-5, the J gene TRBJ1-1; 8 bases line up with TRBD1. The CDR3 runs 13 residues. J lost 3 bases, V lost 5 bases, and 3 bases had no gene match. Per the germline V gene, CDR1 is SGHKS and CDR2 is YYEKEE (reference sequence). CDR3 protein: CASRNRGYTEAFF. Written as DNA, the CDR3 is TGTGCCAGCAGGAACAGGGGGTACACTGAAGCTTTCTTT. Combining the CDR3 with reference TRBV5-5 and TRBJ1-1 gives the whole variable domain DAGVTQSPTHLIKTRGQQVTLRCSPISGHKSVSWYQQVLGQGPQFIFQYYEKEERGRGNFPDRFSARQFPNYSSELNVNALLLGDSALYLCASRNRGYTEAFFGQGTRLTVV.

On this clone itself: This sample also contains other DNA sequences that code for the same CDR3. The gene calls are TRBV7-9 and TRBJ2-6; D unresolved. V was clipped by 5 bases and J by 3 bases, with 5 bases between them. The CDR3 has 13 amino acids. Germline V gene data show CDR1 as SEHNR and CDR2 as FQNEAQ (reference sequence). CDR3 loop: CASSGSGANVLTF. DNA for the CDR3: TGTGCCAGCAGCGGTAGTGGGGCCAACGTCCTGACTTTC. The full variable domain, with the rest looked up from reference TRBV7-9 and TRBJ2-6, is DTGVSQNPRHKITKRGQNVTFRCDPISEHNRLYWYRQTLGQGPEFLTYFQNEAQLEKSRLLSDRFSAERPKGSFSTLEIQRTEQGDSAMYLCASSGSGANVLTFGAGSRLTVL.

The J gene is TRBJ2-7, the V gene TRBV2, with 11 bases lining up with TRBD2. The CDR3 has 14 amino acids. With 9 bases clipped from V and 5 bases from J, the junction kept 9 bases outside the gene matches. CDR1 is SNHLY and CDR2 is FYNNEI in the germline V gene. CDR3 DNA: TGTGCCAGTACCTTAGCGGGAGGGCCACACGAGCAGTACTTC. Translated: CASTLAGGPHEQYF.

The chain combines TRBV28 with TRBJ1-1, with a possible D match to TRBD1 (5 bases). The CDR3 spans 17 residues. The V and J ends lost 6 bases and 1 base respectively, with 21 bases between them. CDR1 is MDHEN, CDR2 SYDVKM, per germline. The CDR3 is CASRGRWLVGTNTEAFF. The CDR3 region has the DNA TGTGCCAGCAGGGGGCGTTGGTTGGTAGGGACGAACACTGAAGCTTTCTTT. Full variable domain (rest looked up from reference TRBV28 and TRBJ1-1): DVKVTQSSRYLVKRTGEKVFLECVQDMDHENMFWYRQDPGLGLRLIYFSYDVKMKEKGDIPEGYSVSREKKERFSLILESASTNQTSMYLCASRGRWLVGTNTEAFFGQGTRLTVV.

This chain links TRBV9 with TRBJ2-7, with D maybe TRBD1 (5 bases). Germline CDR1 SGDLS, CDR2 YYNGEE. The CDR3 runs to 13 residues. V was trimmed by 4 bases and J by 0 bases, leaving 8 bases between them. The CDR3 DNA reads TGTGCCAGCAGCCTTGGGGCCTCCTACGAGCAGTACTTC. Protein: CASSLGASYEQYF. The variable domain in full, with the rest retrieved from reference TRBV9 and TRBJ2-7, is DSGVTQTPKHLITATGQRVTLRCSPRSGDLSVYWYQQSLDQGLQFLIQYYNGEERAKGNILERFSAQQFPDLHSELNLSSLELGDSALYFCASSLGASYEQYFGPGTRLTVT.

V gene TRBV27 combines with J gene TRBJ1-1, with a possible D match to TRBD1 (5 bases). The V end lost 5 bases, the J end lost 5 bases, and 15 bases lay between the germline ends. The CDR3 length is 14 residues. Germline CDR1 and CDR2: MNHEY and SMNVEV (reference sequence). CDR3 in DNA: TGTGCCAGCAGTCGGCCGGGGGGTCCGACTGAAGCTTTCTTT. Translated, it gives CASSRPGGPTEAFF.

The rearrangement uses TRBV2 and TRBJ1-2; D is perhaps TRBD1 (6 bases). CDR1 is SNHLY, CDR2 FYNNEI, per germline. The CDR3 length is 12 residues. Trimming removed 7 bases from V and 4 bases from J, with 10 bases in between. CDR3 DNA: TGTGCCAGCAAAGGGACAATCTATGGCTACACCTTC. This encodes CASKGTIYGYTF.

The rearrangement uses TRBV7-6 and TRBJ2-7, with a tentative D call TRBD1 (5 bases). The V gene's germline CDR1 is SGHVS and CDR2 FNYEAQ. With 1 base removed from V and 4 bases from J, the gap between germline ends came to 11 bases. The CDR3 loop spans 14 amino acids. Written as DNA, the CDR3 is TGTGCCAGCAGCTTAGAGGCAGGGCAGTACGAGCAGTACTTC. Translated: CASSLEAGQYEQYF.

The chain uses TRBV7-8 and TRBJ2-2, with D tentatively TRBD1 (5 bases). The CDR3 length is 15 residues. V gave up 7 bases and J gave up 2 bases, with 14 bases separating them. CDR1 and CDR2 from the germline V gene are SGHVS and FQNEAQ. The CDR3 bases are TGTGCCAGCACCCACCGACAGCCTAACACCGGGGAGCTGTTTTTT. Protein: CASTHRQPNTGELFF.

A few counts support this clone. V is TRBV2 and J is TRBJ2-7; D call uncertain. This CDR3 contains 11 residues. V was clipped by 8 bases and J by 0 bases, with 5 bases between them. CDR1 and CDR2 (germline): SNHLY, FYNNEI. CDR3: CASGHSYEQYF. The CDR3 DNA is TGTGCCAGCGGGCACTCCTACGAGCAGTACTTC.

This clone appeared once. The rearrangement links TRBV7-9 to TRBJ2-1, with 14 bases that match TRBD2. V was clipped by 7 bases and J by 5 bases; unmatched bases: 13. Germline V gives CDR1 SEHNR, CDR2 FQNEAQ (reference sequence). CDR3 size: 18 residues. The DNA of the CDR3 is TGTGCCAGCATTCCGGGACTAGCGGGAGAGTGGGGTGACAATGAGCAGTTCTTC. It specifies CASIPGLAGEWGDNEQFF.

This rearrangement joins TRBV19 to TRBJ2-5, with D hard to call. The CDR3 is 13 residues long. The ends were cut back, 1 base at V and 2 bases at J, with 5 bases in the middle. Germline V gene data show CDR1 as LNHDA and CDR2 as SQIVND (reference sequence). CDR3 region: CASSIGIQETQYF. The CDR3 bases are TGTGCCAGTAGTATAGGAATTCAAGAGACCCAGTACTTC.

V and J are TRBV5-1 and TRBJ2-3; 8 nucleotides agree with TRBD2. Losses at the gene ends were 3 bases for V and 0 bases for J; bases not matched to a gene: 3. CDR3 length: 15 amino acids. CDR1 is SGHRS, CDR2 YFSETQ, per germline. Here the CDR3 reads CASSSVAGSTDTQYF. CDR3 nucleotides: TGCGCCAGCAGCTCCGTAGCGGGAAGCACAGATACGCAGTATTTT.